One sample yielded the 2 T cell receptor beta chains listed below, sequenced in a study of spatial heterogeneity in lung cancer. TCRdb recomputed calls from the 5' RACE reads with MiXCR, one row per CDR3 protein. The sample shows 60,000 to 65,000 distinct CDR3 sequences, 7% to 10% of them seen only once. Time point given: sample taken at primary tumor resection. In each case, whole RNA from tumor, nontumor lung or frozen PBMC was sequenced unsorted. This specimen consisted of PBMCs, obtained at surgery. Receptors originate from a female donor with early-stage non-small cell lung cancer.

Of note for this clonotype: A single base separates this from a much larger clone, so it may be a read error. V is TRBV28 and J is TRBJ2-2, with D possibly called TRBD1 or TRBD2 (5 bases each). The CDR3 runs to 14 residues. Germline V gene lookup returns CDR1 MDHEN and CDR2 SYDVKM. DNA for the CDR3: TGTGTCACAAGGTGGGGGACGAACACCGGGGAGCTGTTTTTT. Its protein is CVTRWGTNTGELFF.

This clonotype was seen at least ten times. This sequence joins TRBV20-1 and TRBJ2-1; 8 bases align to TRBD2. The CDR3 length is 15 residues. Trimming cost V 2 bases and J 3 bases; bases outside gene matches: 6. Per germline, CDR1 DFQATT and CDR2 SNEGSKA (reference sequence). The CDR3 DNA is TGCAGTGCTAGAATAACTAGCGGATACTACAATGAGCAGTTCTTC. Its protein product is CSARITSGYYNEQFF.